Reported below is one T cell receptor (beta chain). This clonotype was detected ten times or more. Its antigen has not been determined. Qualities for individual bases were not recorded, and no much larger clone is one base off. The data are from a study of T cells in Graves' hyperthyroidism and ophthalmopathy (dated by TCRdb to 2018 to 2020). Describing the broader study: Peripheral blood samples were taken at the time of initial diagnosis, prior to any treatment. The paper reports TCR Vbeta CDR3 sequencing of more than 120 peripheral blood samples: some 41 ophthalmopathy, some 80 hyperthyroidism and 17 progressor patients. After sampling, hyperthyroidism patients received methimazole starting at 30 mg daily, and ophthalmopathy patients received high-dose intravenous methylprednisolone. The 75 to 100 discovery patients were randomly divided into training and test sets at a 7:3 ratio. Whether ophthalmopathy could be predicted prospectively was tested in an independent validation cohort made up of roughly 20 hyperthyroidism patients plus 17 patients who later progressed to ophthalmopathy. In addition, the study compared T-cell repertoires in thyroid tissue and in blood from roughly six Graves' hyperthyroidism patients. TCR V-J signatures able to tell the groups apart were searched for in a discovery cohort of about a hundred patients, of whom over 40 had Graves' ophthalmopathy and roughly 57 had stable Graves' hyperthyroidism. Beyond this particular receptor, the publication reports: A 13 V-J signature model separated ophthalmopathy from stable hyperthyroidism, with roughly 88% sensitivity and roughly 84% specificity in cross-validation and 80%/75% in testing. Sample size was not statistically predetermined, and investigators were not blinded to group allocation. Most expanded thyroid clonotypes (frequency above 0.001) were also detected in blood, a finding suggesting that blood repertoires may reflect thyroid immune responses. In validation, the model predicted progression to ophthalmopathy a median of roughly six months before onset, with around 70% sensitivity and roughly 77% specificity.

Graves' hyperthyroidism was defined as stable when no progression to ophthalmopathy occurred over 18 months of follow-up. Hyperthyroidism patients were newly diagnosed, had a disease duration of under 2 months, and were aged 18 to 65 years. Any patient with an uncontrolled infection, another autoimmune disease, pregnancy or lactation was excluded. Diagnoses were based on clinical symptoms, serum thyroxine and TRAb, thyroid ultrasound and orbital computed tomography. PBMCs were separated from over 9 ml of fresh peripheral blood using Ficoll-Paque density gradient centrifugation. Trizol reagent was used to extract total RNA, and RNA quality was then checked on an Agilent 2100 Bioanalyzer. As encoded in the germline V gene, CDR1 is MDHEN while CDR2 is SYDVKM. Inclusive of the bounding cysteine and phenylalanine, the CDR3 is 14 residues long. The read is trimmed to its CDR3 DNA, 42 bases read in frame from base 1. Relative to germline, V is 5 bases shorter and J is 4 bases shorter, with 14 bases between their ends.

Amplification of TCR beta CDR3 regions was carried out from RNA transcripts. For the first round of RT-PCR on the TCR CDR3, the HTBI primer set was used together with the Qiagen OneStep RT-PCR kit. The libraries were constructed in a second round of multiplex PCR and then size-selected and purified. Sequencing of the libraries was done on an Illumina HiSeq2000 using paired-end 100 bp reads. The published analysis was carried out like this. SOAPnuke was used to process the raw data, removing reads that contained adapters or uncalled bases, had a mean Phred below 15, or lacked an exact match to the constant primer or identifier. COPE v1.2.5 was used to merge high-quality paired reads, and clonotypes were defined as unique nucleotide sequences. MiTCR v1.1 was used to align the clonotypes against IMGT TRBV, TRBD and TRBJ reference segments. Analysis was restricted to V-J combinations with a frequency above 0.0001, which covered about 99% of repertoires. The TCS score was defined as F50 (clonal expansion) divided by E x V (chaos), with BLOSUM62-based TCRdist calculated between CDR3 peptides within each V-J. Welch's t-statistics and random forest reduced around 520 V-J features to some 14, which were used in a naive Bayes classifier (R e1071). The public reads were run again by TCRdb, first through fastp at Q25 and then through MiXCR, and only productive beta chains were kept. Rows are combined by CDR3 protein, so each entry shows the most common genes and DNA. The V and J calls were determined by TCRdb, not by the authors. Here the sample has about 560,000 distinct CDR3 sequences; around 14% occur a single time. Approximately 7.4% of the sample goes to the ten largest clones.

The TCR originated in a woman aged 25 to 39 with Graves' hyperthyroidism. The sequenced sample was blood. The sequence links TRBV28 to TRBJ1-2; TRBD1 is possibly the D segment (5 matching bases). The CDR3 has the sequence CASSPQGTIYGYTF. The nucleotide sequence is TGTGCCAGCAGTCCCCAGGGTACGATCTATGGCTACACCTTC.